The entry below describes one T cell receptor (beta chain). The antigen is undetermined. The sample holds other DNA sequences that translate to the same CDR3. This sample was included in a study of shared clonotypes between healthy human individuals. At the level of the study: Each donor had three CD4 naive, three CD4 memory, two CD8 naive and one CD8 memory plate. Regarding the study as a whole: An anticipated effect of sequencing depth on clonotype sharing among donors was recognized.

Trimming cost V 3 bases and J 3 bases; bases outside gene matches: 4. This CDR3 has 14 residues. Germline assignment: CDR1 LNHNV and CDR2 YYDKDF (reference sequence). Produced via immunoSEQ multiplex PCR; TCRdb's table is partial and in-frame only. The repertoire consists of about 2.4 million clones, with approximately 94% occurring once and the leading ten covering about 0.38%. This sequence was found in a man younger than 30 in good health. Some clones in this sample may be carry-over from other donors' samples. Sequences were obtained from naive CD4+ T cells from PBMCs. Subset described: CD45RA+ positively selected. V usage is TRBV15 and J usage is TRBJ2-7; 8 nucleotides agree with TRBD1. CDR3 amino acids: CATSREGQGYEQYF. The CDR3 DNA follows: TGTGCCACCAGCAGGGAAGGACAGGGCTACGAGCAGTACTTC.